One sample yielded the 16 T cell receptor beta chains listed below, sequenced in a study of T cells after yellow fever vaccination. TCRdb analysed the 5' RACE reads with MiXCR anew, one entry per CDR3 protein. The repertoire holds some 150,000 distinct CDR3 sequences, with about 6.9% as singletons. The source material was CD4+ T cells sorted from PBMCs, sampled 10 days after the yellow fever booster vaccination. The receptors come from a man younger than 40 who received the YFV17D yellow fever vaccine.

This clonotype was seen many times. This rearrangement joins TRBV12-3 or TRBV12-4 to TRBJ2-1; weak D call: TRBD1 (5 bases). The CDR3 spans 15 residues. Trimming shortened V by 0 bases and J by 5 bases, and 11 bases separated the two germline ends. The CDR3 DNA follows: TGTGCCAGCAGTTTAGCCCGGACAACAAACAATGAGCAGTTCTTC. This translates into CASSLARTTNNEQFF.

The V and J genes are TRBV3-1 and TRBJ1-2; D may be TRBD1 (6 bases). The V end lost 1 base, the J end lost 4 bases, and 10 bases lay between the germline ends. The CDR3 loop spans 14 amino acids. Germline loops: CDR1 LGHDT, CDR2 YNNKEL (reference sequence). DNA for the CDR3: TGTGCCAGCAGCCAAGCCACAGGGTTCTATGGCTACACCTTC. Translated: CASSQATGFYGYTF.

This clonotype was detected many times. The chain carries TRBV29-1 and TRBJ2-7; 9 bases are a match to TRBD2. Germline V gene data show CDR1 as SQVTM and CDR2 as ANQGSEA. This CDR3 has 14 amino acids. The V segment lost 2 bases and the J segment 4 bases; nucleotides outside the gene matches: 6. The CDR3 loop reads CSVELRLAAYEQYF. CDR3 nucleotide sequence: TGCAGCGTTGAACTCCGACTAGCGGCGTACGAGCAGTACTTC.

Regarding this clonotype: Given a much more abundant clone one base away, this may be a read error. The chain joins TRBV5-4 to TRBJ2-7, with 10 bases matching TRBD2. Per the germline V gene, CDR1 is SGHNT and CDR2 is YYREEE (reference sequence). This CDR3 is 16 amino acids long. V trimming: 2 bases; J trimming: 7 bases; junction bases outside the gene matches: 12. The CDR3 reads CASSFGGDLAGVEQYF. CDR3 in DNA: TGTGCCAGCAGCTTTGGGGGTGATCTAGCGGGAGTTGAGCAGTACTTC.

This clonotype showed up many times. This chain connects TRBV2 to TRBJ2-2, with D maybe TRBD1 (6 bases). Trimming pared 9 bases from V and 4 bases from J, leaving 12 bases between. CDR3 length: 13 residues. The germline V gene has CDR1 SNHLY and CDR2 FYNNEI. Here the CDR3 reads CASQTGPTGELFF. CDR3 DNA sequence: TGTGCCAGTCAGACAGGCCCCACCGGGGAGCTGTTTTTT.

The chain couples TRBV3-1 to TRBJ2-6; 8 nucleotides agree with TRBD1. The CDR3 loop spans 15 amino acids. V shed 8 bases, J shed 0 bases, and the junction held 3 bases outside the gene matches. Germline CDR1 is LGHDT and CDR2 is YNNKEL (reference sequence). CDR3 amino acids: CASVGQASGANVLTF. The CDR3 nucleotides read TGTGCCAGCGTGGGACAGGCCTCTGGGGCCAACGTCCTGACTTTC.

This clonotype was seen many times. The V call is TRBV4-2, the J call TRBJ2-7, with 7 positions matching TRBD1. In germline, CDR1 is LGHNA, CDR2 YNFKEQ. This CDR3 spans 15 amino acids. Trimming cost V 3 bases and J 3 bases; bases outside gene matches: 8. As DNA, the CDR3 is TGTGCCAGCAGCCAGGGGACAGCCGACCACTACGAGCAGTACTTC. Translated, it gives CASSQGTADHYEQYF.

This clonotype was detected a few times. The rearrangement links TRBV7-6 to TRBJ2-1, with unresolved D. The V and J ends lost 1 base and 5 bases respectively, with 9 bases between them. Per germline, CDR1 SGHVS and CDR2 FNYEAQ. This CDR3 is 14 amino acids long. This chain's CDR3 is CASSLVGYNNEQFF. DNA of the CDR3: TGTGCCAGCAGCTTAGTCGGCTATAACAATGAGCAGTTCTTC.

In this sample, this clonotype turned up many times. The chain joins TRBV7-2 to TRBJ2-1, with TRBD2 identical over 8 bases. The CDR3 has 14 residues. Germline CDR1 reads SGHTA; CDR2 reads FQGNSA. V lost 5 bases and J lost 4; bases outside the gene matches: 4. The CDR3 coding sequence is TGTGCCAGCAGCATCTTAGCGGGATACAATGAGCAGTTCTTC. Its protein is CASSILAGYNEQFF.

This chain's CDR3 is CASRKGLAGENGVLNTQYF. CDR3 nucleotides: TGCGCCAGCAGGAAGGGACTAGCGGGAGAGAATGGGGTACTAAATACGCAGTATTTT. The chain recombines TRBV10-2 with TRBJ2-3; 14 bases are shared with TRBD2. CDR1 is WSHSY, CDR2 SAAADI, per germline. The CDR3 is 19 amino acids. Germline trimming cut 6 bases from V and 7 bases from J; bases unmatched to any gene: 18.

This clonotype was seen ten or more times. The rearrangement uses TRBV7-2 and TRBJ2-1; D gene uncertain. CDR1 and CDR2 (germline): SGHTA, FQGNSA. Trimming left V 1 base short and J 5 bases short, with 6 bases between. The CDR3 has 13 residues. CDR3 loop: CASSLGAHNEQFF. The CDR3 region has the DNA TGTGCCAGCAGCTTAGGGGCGCACAATGAGCAGTTCTTC.

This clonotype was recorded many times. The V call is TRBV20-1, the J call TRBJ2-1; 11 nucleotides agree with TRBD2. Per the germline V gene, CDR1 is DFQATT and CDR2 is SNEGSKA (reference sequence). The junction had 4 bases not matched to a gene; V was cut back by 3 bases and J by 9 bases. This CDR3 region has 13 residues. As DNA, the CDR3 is TGCAGTGCTAGCAACCTAGCGGGAGGTGAGCAGTTCTTC. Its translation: CSASNLAGGEQFF.

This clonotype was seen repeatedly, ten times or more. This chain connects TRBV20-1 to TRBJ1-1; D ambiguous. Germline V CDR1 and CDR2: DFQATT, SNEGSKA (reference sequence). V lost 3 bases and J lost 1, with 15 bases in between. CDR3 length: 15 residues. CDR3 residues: CSASGFTYRNTEAFF. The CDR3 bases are TGCAGTGCTAGTGGCTTTACCTATCGGAACACTGAAGCTTTCTTT.

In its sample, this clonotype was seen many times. The CDR3 DNA is TGCGCCAGCAGCTTGGTCCCGGTGGAGCTGTTTTTT. Translating it yields CASSLVPVELFF. The V call is TRBV5-1, the J call TRBJ2-2, with D unclear. The ends were cut back, 0 bases at V and 10 bases at J, with 7 bases in the middle. Germline-derived CDR1 and CDR2 are SGHRS and YFSETQ. This CDR3 comprises 12 residues.

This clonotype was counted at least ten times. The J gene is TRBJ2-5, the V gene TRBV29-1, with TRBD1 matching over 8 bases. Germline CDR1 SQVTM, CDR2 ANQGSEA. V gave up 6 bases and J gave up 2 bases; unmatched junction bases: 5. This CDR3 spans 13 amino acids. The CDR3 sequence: CSVLGQGQETQYF. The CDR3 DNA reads TGCAGCGTCCTAGGACAGGGACAAGAGACCCAGTACTTC.

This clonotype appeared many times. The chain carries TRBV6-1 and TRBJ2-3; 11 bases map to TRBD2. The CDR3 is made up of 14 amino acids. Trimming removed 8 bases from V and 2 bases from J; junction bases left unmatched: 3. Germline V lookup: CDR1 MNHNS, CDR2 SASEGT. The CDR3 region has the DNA TGTGCCAGCCTAGCGGGAGGTCCCACAGATACGCAGTATTTT. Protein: CASLAGGPTDTQYF.